The 26 T cell receptor beta chains presented below share a single source sample, sequenced in a study of T cells in Graves' hyperthyroidism and ophthalmopathy. Regions amplified from RNA transcripts were the TCR beta CDR3 regions. The study used the HTBI primer set for a first-round RT-PCR of the TCR CDR3. TCRdb reanalysed the multiplex PCR reads using MiXCR and keeps one entry per CDR3 protein. The profile covers hundreds of thousands of distinct CDR3 sequences, with about 35% appearing a single time and around 32% taken by the ten largest. Sequenced material: blood. These receptors were taken from a woman in her thirties or forties with Graves' hyperthyroidism.

The sample holds a few counts of this clonotype. V usage is TRBV7-2 and J usage is TRBJ1-1; no clear D. Germline V gives CDR1 SGHTA, CDR2 FQGNSA. CDR3 length equals 15 residues. V was clipped by 6 bases and J by 4 bases, with 18 bases between them. The CDR3 DNA follows: TGTGCCAGCAGAAAGTTGGACGGCCCCGTCACTGAAGCTTTCTTT. It is translated as CASRKLDGPVTEAFF.

In this sample, this clonotype turned up a few times. This sequence joins TRBV7-2 and TRBJ1-1; 7 positions match TRBD1. Trimming took 5 bases from V and 4 from J; bases not matched to a gene: 7. Germline assignment: CDR1 SGHTA and CDR2 FQGNSA. The length of the CDR3 is 14 residues. The CDR3 sequence: CASSRRQGGTEAFF. The CDR3 DNA reads TGTGCCAGCAGCCGGAGACAGGGTGGCACTGAAGCTTTCTTT.

Of note for this clonotype: The junction and the germline gene differ at one end; a read error may be behind it. The chain combines TRBV3-1 with TRBJ1-1, with D perhaps TRBD1 (6 bases). This CDR3 has 12 residues. Germline CDR1 reads LGHDT; CDR2 reads YNNKEL (reference sequence). The CDR3 here is CGSNQQGTEAFF. The CDR3 DNA reads as TGTGGCAGCAACCAACAGGGAACTGAAGCTTTCTTT.

This clonotype was found many times. The gene calls are TRBV7-2 and TRBJ1-5; 9 positions agree with TRBD1. Per germline, CDR1 SGHTA and CDR2 FQGNSA. CDR3 length: 14 amino acids. With V trimmed by 2 bases and J by 10 bases, 6 bases remained unmatched. Here the CDR3 reads CASSLRTGEDPQHF. As DNA, the CDR3 is TGTGCCAGCAGCTTAAGGACAGGGGAGGACCCCCAGCATTTT.

This clonotype has a count of ten or more. The chain is built from TRBV10-3 and TRBJ1-4; no clear D. V dropped 3 bases and J dropped 5 bases, with 7 bases sitting between them. In germline, CDR1 is ENHRY, CDR2 SYGVKD. The CDR3 runs to 13 residues. CDR3 residues: CAISEQRNEKLFF. The CDR3 DNA reads TGTGCCATCAGTGAACAGCGGAATGAAAAACTGTTTTTT.

This clonotype came up a few times. The chain has TRBV4-3 and TRBJ2-7; D is possibly TRBD2 (6 bases). Germline loops: CDR1 LGHNA, CDR2 YSLEER. Trimming took 1 base from V and 2 from J, leaving 12 bases between them. The CDR3 spans 15 residues. In nucleotides, the CDR3 is TGCGCCAGCAGCCAAGGGCGGGACCCAACCTACGAGCAGTACTTC. This encodes CASSQGRDPTYEQYF.

This clonotype came up many times. The rearrangement joins TRBV20-1 to TRBJ1-2; unclear D gene. Germline values: CDR1 DFQATT, CDR2 SNEGSKA (reference sequence). V lost 5 bases to trimming and J lost 3 bases, with 7 bases between them. There are 11 residues in the CDR3. CDR3 in amino acids: CSAAVDYGYTF. The CDR3 coding sequence is TGCAGTGCTGCAGTCGACTATGGCTACACCTTC.

This rearrangement joins TRBV11-2 to TRBJ1-2; 7 nucleotides match TRBD1. The CDR3 has 13 residues. Germline values: CDR1 SGHAT, CDR2 FQNNGV. J was trimmed by 3 bases and V by 5 bases; bases with no gene match: 3. CDR3 residues: CASSAQGDYGYTF. The DNA for the CDR3 is TGTGCCAGCAGCGCTCAGGGGGACTATGGCTACACCTTC.

The chain links TRBV20-1 to TRBJ1-5; possible D gene TRBD1, 6 bases. The CDR3 loop spans 13 amino acids. Germline-derived CDR1 and CDR2 are DFQATT and SNEGSKA (reference sequence). V was pared by 6 bases and J by 6 bases, with 15 bases between. For the CDR3, the DNA is TGCAGTGCACAGACGGAGGGGGGTCAGCCCCAGCATTTT. Its translation is CSAQTEGGQPQHF.

This clonotype was found many times. The genes are TRBV7-2 and TRBJ1-5; D unresolved. V was clipped by 6 bases and J by 2 bases, with 14 bases between them. The CDR3 sequence is 15 residues long. The V gene's germline CDR1 is SGHTA and CDR2 FQGNSA. The CDR3 here is CASSGGRGGNQPQHF. The CDR3 nucleotides are TGTGCCAGCAGTGGAGGGCGAGGCGGCAATCAGCCCCAGCATTTT. The full variable domain, rest sourced from reference TRBV7-2 and TRBJ1-5, is GAGVSQSPSNKVTEKGKDVELRCDPISGHTALYWYRQSLGQGLEFLIYFQGNSAPDKSGLPSDRFSAERTGGSVSTLTIQRTQQEDSAVYLCASSGGRGGNQPQHFGDGTRLSIL.

Remarks on this clonotype: It may be a read error: a sequence one base away is much more abundant. This chain joins TRBV20-1 and TRBJ1-2; no firm D call. The CDR3 runs 9 residues. Germline loops: CDR1 DFQATT, CDR2 SNEGSKA (reference sequence). Trimming removed 6 bases from V and 8 bases from J, with 7 bases in between. CDR3 region: CSAQDGYTF. For the CDR3, the DNA is TGCAGTGCCCAAGACGGCTACACCTTC.

This clonotype has just a few counts. This chain's CDR3 is CASQYSEPSNEQYF. The CDR3 nucleotides read TGCGCCAGCCAGTACTCTGAGCCCAGTAACGAGCAGTACTTC. V usage is TRBV5-1 and J usage is TRBJ2-7; D unresolved. V lost 7 bases, J lost 5 bases, and 19 bases lay in between. The CDR3 has 14 amino acids. CDR1 and CDR2 from the germline V gene are SGHRS and YFSETQ. The full variable domain, its missing parts supplied by reference TRBV5-1 and TRBJ2-7, is KAGVTQTPRYLIKTRGQQVTLSCSPISGHRSVSWYQQTPGQGLQFLFEYFSETQRNKGNFPGRFSGRQFSNSRSEMNVSTLELGDSALYLCASQYSEPSNEQYFGPGTRLTVT.

Comments on this clonotype: A single base separates this from a much larger clone, so it may be a read error. V and J are TRBV29-1 and TRBJ2-7; 10 bases are a match to TRBD1. Germline V lookup: CDR1 SQVTM, CDR2 ANQGSEA. The CDR3 has 14 amino acids. The CDR3 nucleotides are TGCAGCGCTGGAGGGACAGGGGTAGGTTACGAGCAGTGCTTC. Translating it yields CSAGGTGVGYEQCF.

The CDR3 loop reads CASSIGGGGQPQHF. The DNA for the CDR3 is TGTGCCAGTAGTATTGGCGGGGGCGGGCAGCCCCAGCATTTT. The chain has TRBV19 and TRBJ1-5; D is possibly TRBD1 (6 bases). In germline, CDR1 is LNHDA, CDR2 SQIVND (reference sequence). This CDR3 contains 14 residues. The V end was cut by 3 bases, the J end by 7 bases, with 13 bases between. The full variable domain, in which reference TRBV19 and TRBJ1-5 provide the parts outside the CDR3, is DGGITQSPKYLFRKEGQNVTLSCEQNLNHDAMYWYRQDPGQGLRLIYYSQIVNDFQKGDIAEGYSVSREKKESFPLTVTSAQKNPTAFYLCASSIGGGGQPQHFGDGTRLSIL.

On this clonotype: Here the CDR3 omits its conserved ending phenylalanine or tryptophan, so a read error is the likely source. The chain recombines TRBV5-1 with TRBJ1-1; TRBD1 might be the D (6 bases). The CDR3 spans 13 residues. Germline V gives CDR1 SGHRS, CDR2 YFSETQ. V shed 5 bases and J shed 1 base, with 9 bases lying between them. The chain's CDR3 is CASRTGTNTEAFL. The CDR3 DNA follows: TGCGCCAGCAGAACAGGGACGAACACTGAAGCTTTCCTT.

The rearrangement uses TRBV20-1 and TRBJ1-4; D ambiguous. Germline V lookup: CDR1 DFQATT, CDR2 SNEGSKA (reference sequence). The CDR3 has 16 amino acids. Trimming took 0 bases from V and 4 from J, leaving 15 bases between them. CDR3 region: CSARDRRQGNNEKLFF. In DNA form, the CDR3 reads TGCAGTGCTAGAGATAGGAGGCAAGGGAATAATGAAAAACTGTTTTTT.

This clonotype has only a few counts. The rearrangement links TRBV29-1 to TRBJ2-7; TRBD1 or TRBD2 may be the D gene (5 bases each). V was pared by 4 bases and J by 6 bases, with 13 bases between. The CDR3 sequence is 12 residues long. The germline gives CDR1 SQVTM, CDR2 ANQGSEA. The CDR3 loop is CSVVITRGEQYF. The CDR3 bases are TGCAGCGTTGTAATAACTAGGGGCGAGCAGTACTTC.

The V gene is TRBV6-2 or TRBV6-3, the J gene TRBJ1-2; 7 nucleotides match TRBD1. CDR3 length: 14 residues. Germline CDR1 reads MNHEY; CDR2 reads SVGEGT. V gave up 4 bases and J gave up 6 bases; unmatched junction bases: 8. In DNA form, the CDR3 reads TGTGCCAGCAGTTCCAACAGGGGTCTGGATGGCTACACCTTC. Translation gives CASSSNRGLDGYTF.

The chain carries TRBV5-6 and TRBJ1-6; 9 bases agree with TRBD1. V dropped 3 bases and J dropped 8; count of bases not matched to a gene: 18. The V gene's germline CDR1 is SGHDT and CDR2 YYEEEE. The CDR3 loop spans 19 amino acids. CDR3 residues: CASSSPPGTGYLSDSPLHF. The DNA of the CDR3 is TGTGCCAGCAGCTCCCCTCCCGGGACAGGGTACCTCAGCGATTCACCCCTCCACTTT.

J is TRBJ2-3 and V is TRBV5-6, with TRBD1 as a possible D gene (6 bases). The germline V gene has CDR1 SGHDT and CDR2 YYEEEE. CDR3 length: 15 residues. V was cut by 1 base and J by 3 bases, with 12 bases left in between. The CDR3 DNA is TGTGCCAGCAGCTTGATTACCGACAGGACAGATACGCAGTATTTT. This encodes CASSLITDRTDTQYF.

The sample holds one count of this clonotype. The chain uses TRBV4-3 and TRBJ2-7; 14 bases match TRBD2. The trim removed 1 base at V and 7 bases at J, leaving 6 bases unmatched. CDR3 length: 16 amino acids. CDR1 and CDR2 (germline): LGHNA, YSLEER. The CDR3 DNA reads as TGCGCCAGCAGCCAAGGACTAGCGGGAGGGGAAAGGGAGCAGTACTTC. It codes for CASSQGLAGGEREQYF.

This clonotype was recorded at least ten times. This chain links TRBV7-2 with TRBJ2-7; 8 nucleotides agree with TRBD1. Germline V CDR1 and CDR2: SGHTA, FQGNSA. The length of the CDR3 is 15 residues. After removal of 2 bases from V and 2 bases from J, the junction contained 5 bases not matched to a gene. CDR3 protein: CASSLWPDRAYEQYF. The CDR3 DNA follows: TGTGCCAGCAGCTTATGGCCGGACAGGGCCTACGAGCAGTACTTC.

In this sample, this clonotype turned up many times. V usage is TRBV14 and J usage is TRBJ2-7, with D perhaps matching TRBD1 (7 bases). The CDR3 covers 16 residues. Looked up from germline, CDR1 is SGHDN and CDR2 is FVKESK. V lost 1 base, J lost 4 bases, and 17 bases lay in between. The DNA of the CDR3 is TGTGCCAGCAGCCAAGTGAATGGCAGGGGGGCGTACGAGCAGTACTTC. As protein: CASSQVNGRGAYEQYF.

This clonotype was seen ten or more times. This sequence joins TRBV29-1 and TRBJ1-2; TRBD1 might be the D (5 bases). Germline V gene lookup returns CDR1 SQVTM and CDR2 ANQGSEA. The CDR3 covers 13 residues. The ends were cut back, 6 bases at V and 0 bases at J, with 11 bases in the middle. The CDR3 loop is CSVTVEANYGYTF. The CDR3 bases are TGCAGCGTGACAGTTGAGGCTAACTATGGCTACACCTTC. Together with reference TRBV29-1 and TRBJ1-2, the CDR3 gives the full variable domain: SAVISQKPSRDICQRGTSLTIQCQVDSQVTMMFWYRQQPGQSLTLIATANQGSEATYESGFVIDKFPISRPNLTFSTLTVSNMSPEDSSIYLCSVTVEANYGYTFGSGTRLTVV.

This clonotype was counted many times. V is TRBV2 and J is TRBJ1-2; D call uncertain. Trimming took 8 bases from V and 0 from J, leaving 13 bases between them. The CDR3 runs to 14 residues. Germline V gene data show CDR1 as SNHLY and CDR2 as FYNNEI. For the CDR3, the DNA is TGTGCCAGCGGGCCAATGGAAGCTAACTATGGCTACACCTTC. This codes for CASGPMEANYGYTF. Full variable domain (missing parts from reference TRBV2 and TRBJ1-2): EPEVTQTPSHQVTQMGQEVILRCVPISNHLYFYWYRQILGQKVEFLVSFYNNEISEKSEIFDDQFSVERPDGSNFTLKIRSTKLEDSAMYFCASGPMEANYGYTFGSGTRLTVV.

The genes are TRBV19 and TRBJ2-5; D might be TRBD2 (5 bases). Germline assignment: CDR1 LNHDA and CDR2 SQIVND (reference sequence). The CDR3 consists of 14 residues. The V gene lost 4 bases and the J gene lost 4 bases, with 13 bases spanning the gap. The CDR3, as DNA: TGTGCCAGTAGTAGTGGAGAGGCGGGAGAGACCCAGTACTTC. Residues: CASSSGEAGETQYF.